These T cell receptor beta chains were read from a single sample in a study of T cells after posttransplantation cyclophosphamide. Only in-frame clones appear in the TCRdb table, and some are missing; sequencing was by immunoSEQ multiplex PCR. The repertoire includes more than 10,000 clones, around four fifths of them detected once, and less than 20% sits in the top ten. The material sequenced was PBMCs, taken 1,700 to 2,000 days after allogeneic stem cell transplant with posttransplant cyclophosphamide. The receptors stem from a female patient aged 50 to 60 who received an allogeneic stem cell transplant from a related donor, was CMV-positive, and had no GVHD. The T cells may partly be graft donor cells. CDR3s include the opening cysteine and the closing phenylalanine or tryptophan. The order of the fields is J gene, D gene, V gene, clone size, CDR3 DNA, CDR3 protein. D genes are given only for firm matches. Clone size appears in some rows only: once, few, many, or a class for an expanded clone.

j_call: TRBJ1-3; d_call: TRBD1; v_call: TRBV4-3; clone_size: .; cdr3_nt: TGCGCCAGCAGCCCTGGGACAGGGAGAAACACCATATATTTT; cdr3_aa: CASSPGTGRNTIYF
j_call: TRBJ1-1; d_call: .; v_call: TRBV2; clone_size: .; cdr3_nt: TGTGCCAGCAGCTTGACAGGGAACACTGAAGCTTTCTTT; cdr3_aa: CASSLTGNTEAFF
j_call: TRBJ1-5; d_call: TRBD1; v_call: TRBV5-6; clone_size: once; cdr3_nt: TGTGCCAGCAGCGCCGGGACAGGGGGCGCAGGGCAGCCCCAGCATTTT; cdr3_aa: CASSAGTGGAGQPQHF
j_call: TRBJ2-7; d_call: TRBD2; v_call: TRBV27; clone_size: .; cdr3_nt: TGTGCCAGCAGTTTATCAAGCGGGAGCTGGTACGAGCAGTACTTC; cdr3_aa: CASSLSSGSWYEQYF
j_call: TRBJ1-5; d_call: .; v_call: TRBV7-2; clone_size: .; cdr3_nt: TGTGCCAGCAGCCCAGAGGCCCAGCCCCAGCATTTT; cdr3_aa: CASSPEAQPQHF
j_call: TRBJ1-2; d_call: .; v_call: TRBV28; clone_size: once; cdr3_nt: TGTGCCAGCACTCCAGGGCTGGACTATGGCTACACCTTC; cdr3_aa: CASTPGLDYGYTF
j_call: TRBJ1-2; d_call: .; v_call: TRBV29-1; clone_size: .; cdr3_nt: TGCAGCACTGAGGACGGGAAGCACTATGGCTACACCTTC; cdr3_aa: CSTEDGKHYGYTF
j_call: TRBJ1-2; d_call: TRBD1; v_call: TRBV2; clone_size: .; cdr3_nt: TGTGCCAGCATTTGGGACAGGGGGCCCTACGGCTACACCTTC; cdr3_aa: CASIWDRGPYGYTF
j_call: TRBJ1-3; d_call: .; v_call: TRBV4-2; clone_size: .; cdr3_nt: TGTGCCAGCAGCCAAGGGGACTCCCGCTCTGGAAACACCATATATTTT; cdr3_aa: CASSQGDSRSGNTIYF
j_call: TRBJ1-4; d_call: .; v_call: TRBV2; clone_size: once; cdr3_nt: TGTGCCAGCAGTAGGGGGTCTTGGGAAAAACTGTTTTTT; cdr3_aa: CASSRGSWEKLFF
j_call: TRBJ2-7; d_call: TRBD2; v_call: TRBV4-1; clone_size: .; cdr3_nt: TGCGCCAGCAGCCGAGGGGAGGGGGAGCAGTACTTC; cdr3_aa: CASSRGEGEQYF
j_call: TRBJ2-3; d_call: TRBD2; v_call: TRBV19; clone_size: .; cdr3_nt: TGTGCCAGTAGTATAGTGGGGCGGGAGCTGAGTGATACGCAGTATTTT; cdr3_aa: CASSIVGRELSDTQYF
j_call: TRBJ1-4; d_call: TRBD1; v_call: TRBV2; clone_size: once; cdr3_nt: TGTGCCAGCAGTGACAGGGGGCGGGATGAAAAACTGTTTTTT; cdr3_aa: CASSDRGRDEKLFF
j_call: TRBJ1-1; d_call: .; v_call: TRBV11-2; clone_size: .; cdr3_nt: TGTGCCAGCACCTCCTTGAGGGTTGAAGGGAAGAACACTGAAGCTTTCTTT; cdr3_aa: CASTSLRVEGKNTEAFF
j_call: TRBJ2-7; d_call: .; v_call: TRBV5-4; clone_size: .; cdr3_nt: TGTGCCAGCAGCTTGACTAGCTCCTACGAGCAGTACTTC; cdr3_aa: CASSLTSSYEQYF
j_call: TRBJ2-1; d_call: .; v_call: TRBV23-1; clone_size: .; cdr3_nt: TGCGCCAGCAGCCATAAACCTACTGGGCCTTATGGAAAGCAGTTCTTC; cdr3_aa: CASSHKPTGPYGKQFF
j_call: TRBJ1-1; d_call: TRBD1; v_call: TRBV4-3; clone_size: .; cdr3_nt: TGCGCCAGCAGCCAAGATAGGACAGGGGGCATGAACACTGAAGCTTTCTTT; cdr3_aa: CASSQDRTGGMNTEAFF
j_call: TRBJ1-4; d_call: TRBD1; v_call: TRBV27; clone_size: .; cdr3_nt: TGTGCCAGTAGAGGGACAGGGAGTACCGCAACTAATGAAAAACTGTTTTTT; cdr3_aa: CASRGTGSTATNEKLFF
j_call: TRBJ1-1; d_call: .; v_call: TRBV25-1; clone_size: .; cdr3_nt: TGTGCCAGCAGTTCGGGAACTGAAGCTTTCTTT; cdr3_aa: CASSSGTEAFF
j_call: TRBJ1-1; d_call: TRBD1; v_call: TRBV6-6; clone_size: .; cdr3_nt: TGTGCCAGCTCAAGGACAGGGGACACTGAAGCTTTCTTT; cdr3_aa: CASSRTGDTEAFF
j_call: TRBJ1-5; d_call: TRBD1; v_call: TRBV18; clone_size: .; cdr3_nt: TGTGCCAGCTCGGGCGCCGGGACAGGACGATCAGATCAGCCCCAGCATTTT; cdr3_aa: CASSGAGTGRSDQPQHF
j_call: TRBJ2-7; d_call: .; v_call: TRBV7-9; clone_size: .; cdr3_nt: TGTGCCAGCAGCTTAGAGGGAGTTATTGGCTACGAGCAGTACTTC; cdr3_aa: CASSLEGVIGYEQYF
j_call: TRBJ2-7; d_call: .; v_call: TRBV14; clone_size: .; cdr3_nt: TGTGCCAGCAGCCAAGATCCAACCTACGAGCAGTACTTC; cdr3_aa: CASSQDPTYEQYF
j_call: TRBJ1-1; d_call: .; v_call: TRBV29-1; clone_size: .; cdr3_nt: TGCAGCGTTGGAACCGGTCTCACTGAAGCTTTCTTT; cdr3_aa: CSVGTGLTEAFF
j_call: TRBJ1-2; d_call: .; v_call: TRBV5-4; clone_size: .; cdr3_nt: TGTGCCAGCAGCCCTGGTGGCTGGGCCACAAACTATGGCTACACCTTC; cdr3_aa: CASSPGGWATNYGYTF
j_call: TRBJ2-3; d_call: TRBD2; v_call: TRBV5-1; clone_size: .; cdr3_nt: TGCGCCAGCAGCCCCGACTATGCTAGCGGGGGACGCGGAGATACGCAGTATTTT; cdr3_aa: CASSPDYASGGRGDTQYF
j_call: TRBJ2-1; d_call: TRBD2; v_call: TRBV4-3; clone_size: once; cdr3_nt: TGCGCCAGCAGTCGAGGCGGACTAGCGGGAACCAATGAGCAGTTCTTC; cdr3_aa: CASSRGGLAGTNEQFF
j_call: TRBJ2-1; d_call: TRBD2; v_call: TRBV13; clone_size: .; cdr3_nt: TGTGCCAGCAGCTTGAAGGGAGGGCCCTCCTACAATGAGCAGTTCTTC; cdr3_aa: CASSLKGGPSYNEQFF
j_call: TRBJ2-7; d_call: .; v_call: TRBV11-3; clone_size: .; cdr3_nt: TGTGCCAGCAGCTTAGATCCGTCCGAGCAGTACTTC; cdr3_aa: CASSLDPSEQYF